Here is one TCR beta chain with its context. There are many counts of this clonotype. Its antigen is currently not known. One base away there is no much larger clone; base qualities are not given. These data come from a study of Graves' ophthalmopathy and Graves' hyperthyroidism (dated by TCRdb to 2017 to 2018). About the study as a whole: Peripheral blood was collected before any treatment was given, at the time of initial diagnosis. In total, 135 blood samples were TCR-sequenced: some 43 ophthalmopathy, approximately 75 hyperthyroidism and approximately 17 hyperthyroidism-to-ophthalmopathy patients. The roughly 100 discovery patients were randomly divided into training and test sets at a 7:3 ratio. TCR beta repertoire signatures were used to distinguish Graves' ophthalmopathy from Graves' hyperthyroidism and to predict progression to ophthalmopathy. After sampling, hyperthyroidism patients received methimazole starting at 30 mg daily, and ophthalmopathy patients received high-dose intravenous methylprednisolone. In about six hyperthyroidism patients, the T-cell repertoires found in thyroid tissue were compared with those found in blood. To explore V-J signatures distinguishing ophthalmopathy from hyperthyroidism, a discovery set of approximately 100 patients (roughly 42 ophthalmopathy, over 55 stable hyperthyroidism) was enrolled. An independent validation cohort was composed of 18 hyperthyroidism patients and more than 15 patients who later progressed from hyperthyroidism to ophthalmopathy.

Ophthalmopathy patients had moderately to severely active disease, Clinical Activity Score of at least 3, NOSPECS grade of at least 4, and disease duration under 3 months. Patients with other autoimmune diseases, uncontrolled infections, pregnancy or lactation were excluded from the study. Diagnosis was based on clinical symptoms, serum thyroxine, TRAb, thyroid ultrasound and orbital computed tomography. Ficoll-Paque density gradient centrifugation was used to isolate PBMCs from about 10 ml of fresh peripheral blood. Trizol reagent was used to extract the total RNA, and its quality was then checked on an Agilent 2100 Bioanalyzer. TCR beta CDR3 regions were amplified from RNA transcripts for repertoire sequencing. HTBI primers and the Qiagen OneStep RT-PCR kit were used in a first-round RT-PCR, which was followed by a second-round multiplex PCR, size selection and purification. Libraries were sequenced paired-end with 100 bp reads on an Illumina HiSeq2000. Per the source publication's procedure: SOAPnuke was used to process the reads, removing any read that contained adapters or uncalled bases, had a mean Phred below 15, or lacked an exact match to the constant primer or identifier. COPE v1.2.5 was used to merge high-quality paired reads. Each unique nucleotide sequence was defined as a clonotype, and clonotypes were aligned to IMGT TRB V, D and J references with MiTCR v1.1. Only V-J combinations with frequency above 0.0001 were analysed, covering approximately 99% of repertoires. A TCR clonal expansion and chaos score per V-J combination was defined as the ratio of F50 clonal expansion to chaos observed in the TCRdist matrix. Features were reduced by Welch's t-statistics and random forest to about a dozen V-J combinations, which fed a naive Bayes classifier. Thyroid-blood repertoire similarity was quantified with the Morisita-Horn index. TCRdb reworked the public reads: Q25 trimming with fastp, MiXCR clone assembly, productive beta chains retained. Entries that share a CDR3 protein sequence are merged under the most common genes and DNA. TCRdb's processing, not the authors' own work, is the source of the V and J calls. The sample has about 480,000 distinct CDR3 sequences on record, about an eighth of them singletons. The top ten clones comprise about 10% of the sample.

What the authors observed across the whole study: Among expanded thyroid clonotypes with frequency above 0.001, most also showed up in blood, which suggests that blood repertoires may reflect the thyroid immune response. Sample size was not predetermined statistically, and investigators were not blinded to group allocation. The 13-signature model separated ophthalmopathy from stable hyperthyroidism with approximately 90% sensitivity and approximately 83% specificity in cross-validation, and 80%/75% in the test set. In validation, the model predicted ophthalmopathy progression with more than 70% sensitivity and approximately 72% specificity; 12 predicted patients were CT-confirmed with GO in a median of 6.5 months.

The germline V gene gives CDR1 as SQVTM and CDR2 as ANQGSEA. V loses 1 base of germline sequence and J loses 1 base, and the interval between the two ends is 7 bases. The CDR3 sequence holds 13 residues, the cysteine and phenylalanine included. The sequence is cut down to CDR3 DNA, 39 bases in frame from base 1. The sample was blood. The rearranged segments are TRBV29-1 and TRBJ1-2; a weak D assignment points to TRBD1 (5 bases agree). The receptor comes from a woman aged 25 to 39 with Graves' ophthalmopathy. Donor details come from another sample of the same person, matched by shared clones. The DNA sequence is TGCAGCGTTGAAGGGGGGGATAACTATGGCTACACCTTC. Translation gives CSVEGGDNYGYTF.